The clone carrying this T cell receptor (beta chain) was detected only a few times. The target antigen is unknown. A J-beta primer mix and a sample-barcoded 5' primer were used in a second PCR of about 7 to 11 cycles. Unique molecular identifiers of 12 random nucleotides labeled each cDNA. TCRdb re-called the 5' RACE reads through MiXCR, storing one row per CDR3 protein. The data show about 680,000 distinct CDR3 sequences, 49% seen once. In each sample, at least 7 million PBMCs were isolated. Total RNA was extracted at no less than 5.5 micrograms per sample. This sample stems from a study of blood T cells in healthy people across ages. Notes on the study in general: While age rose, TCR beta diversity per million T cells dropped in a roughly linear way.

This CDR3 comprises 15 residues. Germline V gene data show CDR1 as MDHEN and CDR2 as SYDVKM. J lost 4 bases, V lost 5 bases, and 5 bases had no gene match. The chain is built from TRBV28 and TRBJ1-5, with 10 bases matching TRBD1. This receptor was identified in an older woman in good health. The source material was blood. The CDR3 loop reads CASSLRQGANQPQHF. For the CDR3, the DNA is TGTGCCAGCAGTCTACGACAGGGGGCGAATCAGCCCCAGCATTTT.